One and the same sample provided the 18 T cell receptor beta chains below, sequenced in a study of cytomegalovirus exposure and HLA in healthy donors. PCR involved 60 Vbeta and 13 Jbeta primers. Assay used: immunoSEQ multiplex PCR; TCRdb lists only in-frame clones, some missing. The repertoire holds 120,000 or so clones, with 80% as singletons. Sequences were obtained from PBMCs. These receptors came from a man aged 30 to 39 in good health and CMV-seropositive.

This chain links TRBV4-1 with TRBJ1-1; no clear D gene. Trimming cost V 2 bases and J 4 bases, with 8 bases left between them. Germline CDR1 MGHRA, CDR2 YSYEKL. The CDR3 has 13 amino acids. CDR3 residues: CASSQNSRTEAFF. DNA for the CDR3: TGCGCCAGCAGCCAAAACTCTCGCACTGAAGCTTTCTTT.

The genes are TRBV9 and TRBJ2-5; no definite D call. Germline lookup yields CDR1 SGDLS and CDR2 YYNGEE. V was clipped by 4 bases and J by 5 bases, with 6 bases between them. This CDR3 is built from 11 residues. Here the CDR3 DNA reads TGTGCCAGCAGCTTCCAGGAGACCCAGTACTTC. Translated: CASSFQETQYF.

The CDR3 region has the DNA TGTGCCAGCAGCTCAGGGACTCCTCGACCCTACAATGAGCAGTTCTTC. This sequence encodes CASSSGTPRPYNEQFF. V usage is TRBV9 and J usage is TRBJ2-1, with a tentative D call TRBD2 (6 bases). Trimming left V 4 bases short and J 2 bases short, with 16 bases between. Germline loops: CDR1 SGDLS, CDR2 YYNGEE. This CDR3 contains 16 residues.

This chain connects TRBV30 to TRBJ1-2; TRBD1 aligns across 7 bases. CDR1 is GTSNPN, CDR2 SVGIG, per germline (reference sequence). The length of the CDR3 is 13 residues. After removal of 3 bases from V and 5 bases from J, the junction contained 6 bases not matched to a gene. The CDR3 here is CAWSQRGRYGYTF. The CDR3 DNA reads as TGTGCCTGGAGCCAGAGGGGGCGTTATGGCTACACCTTC. The complete variable domain, with remaining parts taken from reference TRBV30 and TRBJ1-2, reads SQTIHQWPATLVQPVGSPLSLECTVEGTSNPNLYWYRQAAGRGLQLLFYSVGIGQISSEVPQNLSASRPQDRQFILSSKKLLLSDSGFYLCAWSQRGRYGYTFGSGTRLTVV.

In nucleotides, the CDR3 is TGTGCCAGCAGCTCGCTCGACAGTAACTATGGCTACACCTTC. Its translation: CASSSLDSNYGYTF. The chain carries TRBV5-6 and TRBJ1-2; TRBD1 might be the D (5 bases). Trimming removed 3 bases from V and 1 base from J, with 10 bases in between. CDR1 and CDR2 (germline): SGHDT, YYEEEE. The CDR3 totals 14 residues.

The rearrangement uses TRBV6-5 and TRBJ1-1; 7 positions agree with TRBD1. The V gene's germline CDR1 is MNHEY and CDR2 SVGAGI. Trimming removed 8 bases from V and 4 bases from J; junction bases left unmatched: 7. CDR3 length equals 13 residues. CDR3 region: CASGQDRTTEAFF. The CDR3 bases are TGTGCCAGCGGCCAGGACAGGACCACTGAAGCTTTCTTT.

This clone was observed a handful of times. The chain joins TRBV19 to TRBJ1-5, with a tentative D call TRBD1 (6 bases). The CDR3 totals 16 residues. The V gene's germline CDR1 is LNHDA and CDR2 SQIVND (reference sequence). Trimming pared 3 bases from V and 0 bases from J, leaving 12 bases between. The CDR3 loop reads CASSILTGYSNQPQHF. The DNA for the CDR3 is TGTGCCAGTAGTATTCTAACAGGGTATAGCAATCAGCCCCAGCATTTT.

This clone was detected a few times. This CDR3 reads CASSDPSGGAQEQYF. The DNA of the CDR3 is TGTGCCAGCAGTGATCCTAGCGGGGGGGCCCAGGAGCAGTACTTC. The chain is built from TRBV2 and TRBJ2-7, with 12 bases identical to TRBD2. The J segment lost 7 bases and the V segment lost 3 bases, leaving 7 bases of the junction unmatched. The CDR3 consists of 15 residues. Germline lookup yields CDR1 SNHLY and CDR2 FYNNEI.

The chain couples TRBV18 to TRBJ1-1; 9 nucleotides agree with TRBD1. Trimming at V came to 2 bases and at J to 7 bases, leaving 5 bases not matched to a gene. The CDR3 is made up of 14 amino acids. Germline lookup yields CDR1 KGHSH and CDR2 LQKENI. The CDR3 loop reads CASSPTGTGIEAFF. The CDR3 bases are TGTGCCAGCTCACCAACCGGGACAGGGATTGAAGCTTTCTTT.

Comment on this clone: A junction boundary mismatches the germline segment, possibly from a read error. The rearrangement uses TRBV15 and TRBJ1-2, with 9 bases fitting TRBD1. This CDR3 is 16 amino acids long. Germline lookup yields CDR1 LNHNV and CDR2 YYDKDF (reference sequence). The CDR3 DNA reads as TGTGCCACCAGCAGAGACACAGGGGGCACTAACCATGGCTACACCTTC. The encoded protein is CATSRDTGGTNHGYTF.

The chain uses TRBV5-1 and TRBJ1-1; the match to TRBD1 covers 9 bases. J lost 1 base, V lost 4 bases, and 8 bases had no gene match. The CDR3 consists of 16 residues. From germline, CDR1 is SGHRS and CDR2 YFSETQ. As DNA, the CDR3 is TGCGCCAGCAGCATAGGGACAGGGAGACCGAACACTGAAGCTTTCTTT. Translation: CASSIGTGRPNTEAFF.

V gene TRBV10-2 combines with J gene TRBJ2-7; perhaps TRBD1 as D (5 bases). CDR1 and CDR2 from the germline V gene are WSHSY and SAAADI. The CDR3 runs 15 residues. V lost 6 bases and J 0 bases, leaving 15 bases between the germline ends. CDR3 in amino acids: CASRDTAHYSYEQYF. CDR3 nucleotide sequence: TGCGCCAGCAGGGACACAGCCCACTACTCCTACGAGCAGTACTTC.

This clone was seen a single time. The chain couples TRBV19 to TRBJ1-5; 7 bases are shared with TRBD1. The CDR3 covers 16 residues. V shed 6 bases and J 0 bases; nucleotides not matched to a gene: 8. CDR1 and CDR2 (germline): LNHDA, SQIVND (reference sequence). The CDR3 region is CASSGQDYYSNQPQHF. For the CDR3, the DNA is TGTGCCAGTAGCGGACAGGATTACTATAGCAATCAGCCCCAGCATTTT. Combining the CDR3 with reference TRBV19 and TRBJ1-5 gives the whole variable domain DGGITQSPKYLFRKEGQNVTLSCEQNLNHDAMYWYRQDPGQGLRLIYYSQIVNDFQKGDIAEGYSVSREKKESFPLTVTSAQKNPTAFYLCASSGQDYYSNQPQHFGDGTRLSIL.

The chain has TRBV2 and TRBJ2-5; a weak D match, TRBD1 (6 bases). The CDR3 spans 15 residues. V shed 4 bases and J shed 0 bases, with 12 bases lying between them. Germline V CDR1 and CDR2: SNHLY, FYNNEI. The CDR3 sequence is CASSGRDRYQETQYF. CDR3 nucleotide sequence: TGTGCCAGCAGTGGACGAGACAGGTACCAAGAGACCCAGTACTTC.

This chain connects TRBV27 to TRBJ1-2; D perhaps matches TRBD1 (6 bases). The germline CDR1 and CDR2 sequences are MNHEY and SMNVEV (reference sequence). V lost 6 bases to trimming and J lost 8 bases, with 16 bases between them. CDR3 length: 13 residues. The CDR3 DNA is TGTGCCAGCAGCCCGGGACAAACATACGGCTACACCTTC. As protein: CASSPGQTYGYTF.

The chain couples TRBV7-9 to TRBJ2-3; 9 nucleotides match TRBD2. The CDR3 spans 16 residues. V was clipped by 4 bases and J by 0 bases; unmatched bases: 5. Germline V gives CDR1 SEHNR, CDR2 FQNEAQ (reference sequence). The CDR3 nucleotides read TGTGCCAGCAGCTCCCTAGCGGGGACTAGCACAGATACGCAGTATTTT. It is translated as CASSSLAGTSTDTQYF.

The chain carries TRBV6-1 and TRBJ2-2, with no clear D. The germline gives CDR1 MNHNS, CDR2 SASEGT. This CDR3 contains 11 residues. With 3 bases removed from V and 8 bases from J, the gap between germline ends came to 4 bases. This CDR3 is CASSDVGELFF. The DNA for the CDR3 is TGTGCCAGCAGTGACGTGGGGGAGCTGTTTTTT.

The rearrangement joins TRBV18 to TRBJ2-1; 10 bases match TRBD2. The CDR3 totals 15 residues. Per germline, CDR1 KGHSH and CDR2 LQKENI. V lost 2 bases to trimming and J lost 7 bases; unmatched junction nucleotides: 5. CDR3 sequence: CASSPVISGGNEQFF. CDR3 DNA: TGTGCCAGCTCACCAGTAATTAGCGGGGGGAATGAGCAGTTCTTC.